This entry describes one TCR beta chain. In the authors' workflow: It was from reference gene primer amplification that nucleated cell counts were estimated. Measured with immunoSEQ multiplex PCR; TCRdb has only the in-frame clones, and not every one. D and trimming were read from the DNA, whereas the V and J calls and clone size are those reported in that table. The sample holds 99,000 or so clones, about 86% seen once. The data are from a study of blood T cell repertoires in COVID-19. Study context: The United States, Italy and Spain supplied acute and convalescent COVID-19 samples. Sources were T cells, B-cell-depleted T cells, or PBMCs; the material itself was cDNA or gDNA.

CDR3 size: 15 residues. Trimming cost V 5 bases and J 1 base; bases outside gene matches: 3. The V gene's germline CDR1 is SGHNT and CDR2 YENEEA. The TCR sequence derives from an elderly man with acute or convalescent COVID-19. The chain couples TRBV11-3 to TRBJ2-2; 8 positions match TRBD2. The source material was peripheral blood. This CDR3 is CASSKTSGNTGELFF. DNA of the CDR3: TGTGCCAGCAGCAAAACTAGCGGGAACACCGGGGAGCTGTTTTTT.